The rows below give T cell receptor beta chains drawn from one sample of a study of T cells in Graves' hyperthyroidism and ophthalmopathy. MiXCR, run by TCRdb on the multiplex PCR reads, gives a single entry per CDR3 protein. Found here are hundreds of thousands of distinct CDR3 sequences, approximately 15% of them singletons; the top ten hold roughly 3%. Sequencing was done on a sample of blood. The receptors come from a woman between 40 and 50 years old with Graves' ophthalmopathy. CDR3s include the opening cysteine and the closing phenylalanine or tryptophan. Each record gives: CDR3 protein, CDR3 DNA, V gene, clone size, D gene, J gene. The D gene is left open where the match is weak. Clone size appears in some rows only: once, few, many, or a class for an expanded clone.

cdr3_aa: CSVEGGTSGRTGELFF
cdr3_nt: TGCAGCGTTGAAGGTGGGACTAGCGGGAGGACCGGGGAGCTGTTTTTT
v_call: TRBV29-1
clone_size: .
d_call: TRBD2
j_call: TRBJ2-2

cdr3_aa: CASRPTVQGGEAFF
cdr3_nt: TGTGCCAGCAGACCGACAGTCCAGGGCGGTGAAGCTTTCTTT
v_call: TRBV6-1
clone_size: .
d_call: .
j_call: TRBJ1-1

cdr3_aa: CASSPTPYEQYF
cdr3_nt: TGTGCCAGCAGCCCCACCCCCTACGAGCAGTACTTC
v_call: TRBV11-2
clone_size: many
d_call: .
j_call: TRBJ2-7

cdr3_aa: CASTAIGATSSTLHF
cdr3_nt: TGTGCCAGCACCGCAATCGGGGCAACGTCGTCCACTCTCCACTTT
v_call: TRBV11-2
clone_size: .
d_call: .
j_call: TRBJ1-6

cdr3_aa: CASSQDTRSSPLHF
cdr3_nt: TGTGCCAGCAGCCAAGATACCAGGTCGTCACCCCTCCACTTT
v_call: TRBV3-1
clone_size: few
d_call: .
j_call: TRBJ1-6

cdr3_aa: CASSKDVTNEKLFF
cdr3_nt: TGCGCCAGCAGCAAGGACGTAACTAATGAAAAACTGTTTTTT
v_call: TRBV5-1
clone_size: many
d_call: .
j_call: TRBJ1-4

cdr3_aa: CASSEHWGQNSGNTIYF
cdr3_nt: TGTGCCAGCAGCGAACACTGGGGACAGAACTCTGGAAACACCATATATTTT
v_call: TRBV7-8
clone_size: few
d_call: TRBD1
j_call: TRBJ1-3

cdr3_aa: CASRGGQETQYF
cdr3_nt: TGTGCCAGCAGGGGTGGTCAAGAGACCCAGTACTTC
v_call: TRBV28
clone_size: few
d_call: .
j_call: TRBJ2-5

cdr3_aa: CASLRGGSYNEQFF
cdr3_nt: TGTGCCAGCCTACGGGGGGGATCCTACAATGAGCAGTTCTTC
v_call: TRBV12-3/TRBV12-4
clone_size: many
d_call: TRBD2
j_call: TRBJ2-1

cdr3_aa: CASSFSEYEQYF
cdr3_nt: TGTGCCAGCAGCTTTTCCGAATACGAGCAGTACTTC
v_call: TRBV7-8
clone_size: many
d_call: .
j_call: TRBJ2-7

cdr3_aa: CASSTSRQGASPRPQHF
cdr3_nt: TGTGCCAGCAGCACCAGCCGACAGGGGGCGTCCCCTCGGCCCCAGCATTTT
v_call: TRBV12-3/TRBV12-4
clone_size: many
d_call: TRBD1
j_call: TRBJ1-5

cdr3_aa: CASSSGLEETQYF
cdr3_nt: TGTGCCAGCAGCTCGGGACTTGAAGAGACCCAGTACTTC
v_call: TRBV5-6
clone_size: .
d_call: .
j_call: TRBJ2-5

cdr3_aa: CASSSQGWSGGEKLFF
cdr3_nt: TGCGCCAGCAGCTCCCAGGGGTGGAGCGGCGGTGAAAAACTGTTTTTT
v_call: TRBV5-1
clone_size: few
d_call: .
j_call: TRBJ1-4

cdr3_aa: CASSQWTGGNTEAFF
cdr3_nt: TGTGCCAGCAGCCAATGGACAGGGGGCAACACTGAAGCTTTCTTT
v_call: TRBV14
clone_size: few
d_call: TRBD1
j_call: TRBJ1-1

cdr3_aa: CSARRNRDEKLFF
cdr3_nt: TGCAGTGCTAGGAGGAACCGAGACGAAAAACTGTTTTTT
v_call: TRBV20-1
clone_size: few
d_call: .
j_call: TRBJ1-4

cdr3_aa: CASSEYQAAYNEQFF
cdr3_nt: TGTGCCAGCAGTGAATACCAGGCAGCCTACAATGAGCAGTTCTTC
v_call: TRBV2
clone_size: many
d_call: .
j_call: TRBJ2-1

cdr3_aa: CSAREGPNTEAFF
cdr3_nt: TGCAGTGCTAGAGAGGGGCCCAACACTGAAGCTTTCTTT
v_call: TRBV20-1
clone_size: many
d_call: .
j_call: TRBJ1-1

cdr3_aa: CASSEAGGKETQYF
cdr3_nt: TGTGCCAGCAGTGAAGCGGGAGGGAAGGAGACCCAGTACTTC
v_call: TRBV2
clone_size: .
d_call: TRBD2
j_call: TRBJ2-5

cdr3_aa: CASNADKFADTQYF
cdr3_nt: TGTGCCAGCAATGCAGACAAGTTCGCAGATACGCAGTATTTT
v_call: TRBV6-4
clone_size: .
d_call: .
j_call: TRBJ2-3

cdr3_aa: CASQSRVPGDTQYF
cdr3_nt: TGTGCCAGTCAGAGTAGGGTCCCTGGGGATACGCAGTATTTT
v_call: TRBV19
clone_size: few
d_call: .
j_call: TRBJ2-3

cdr3_aa: CASSPGLAGGNTGELFF
cdr3_nt: TGTGCCAGCAGCCCGGGACTAGCGGGAGGGAACACCGGAGAGCTGTTTTTT
v_call: TRBV5-6
clone_size: few
d_call: TRBD2
j_call: TRBJ2-2

cdr3_aa: CSAAGLAGYNEQFF
cdr3_nt: TGCAGCGCCGCGGGACTAGCGGGCTACAATGAGCAGTTCTTC
v_call: TRBV20-1
clone_size: few
d_call: TRBD2
j_call: TRBJ2-1

cdr3_aa: CASSPKGVPTSYEQYF
cdr3_nt: TGTGCCAGCAGCCCGAAAGGGGTTCCAACTTCCTACGAGCAGTACTTC
v_call: TRBV27
clone_size: few
d_call: .
j_call: TRBJ2-7

cdr3_aa: CASSSAGGAFF
cdr3_nt: TGTGCCAGCAGCTCCGCGGGGGGAGCTTTCTTT
v_call: TRBV7-9
clone_size: few
d_call: .
j_call: TRBJ1-1

cdr3_aa: CASSRTSGGAISYNEQYF
cdr3_nt: TGTGCCAGCAGTCGGACTAGCGGGGGGGCGATCTCCTACAATGAGCAGTACTTC
v_call: TRBV5-4
clone_size: .
d_call: TRBD2
j_call: TRBJ2-7

cdr3_aa: CSARVGAGGTDTQYF
cdr3_nt: TGCAGTGCTAGAGTGGGGGCCGGAGGCACAGATACGCAGTATTTT
v_call: TRBV20-1
clone_size: few
d_call: .
j_call: TRBJ2-3

cdr3_aa: CASSARRTATNEKLFF
cdr3_nt: TGTGCCAGCAGCGCCCGGAGGACCGCAACTAATGAAAAACTGTTTTTT
v_call: TRBV11-2
clone_size: few
d_call: .
j_call: TRBJ1-4

cdr3_aa: CASSYGEALGGELFF
cdr3_nt: TGTGCCAGCAGCTATGGGGAGGCGCTTGGCGGGGAGCTGTTTTTT
v_call: TRBV11-2
clone_size: many
d_call: .
j_call: TRBJ2-2

cdr3_aa: CSARDMWGEQNIQYF
cdr3_nt: TGCAGTGCTAGAGATATGTGGGGGGAACAAAACATTCAGTACTTC
v_call: TRBV20-1
clone_size: few
d_call: .
j_call: TRBJ2-4

cdr3_aa: CASSRQGYYGYTF
cdr3_nt: TGTGCCAGCAGCAGACAGGGATACTATGGCTACACCTTC
v_call: TRBV7-2
clone_size: .
d_call: TRBD1
j_call: TRBJ1-2

cdr3_aa: CASSDRGYNQPQHF
cdr3_nt: TGTGCCAGCAGTGACAGGGGATACAATCAGCCCCAGCATTTT
v_call: TRBV2
clone_size: many
d_call: .
j_call: TRBJ1-5

cdr3_aa: CSAKSTSDTDTQYF
cdr3_nt: TGCAGTGCCAAGAGCACTAGCGACACAGATACGCAGTATTTT
v_call: TRBV20-1
clone_size: many
d_call: TRBD2
j_call: TRBJ2-3

cdr3_aa: CASSFTKTSSVEQFF
cdr3_nt: TGTGCCAGCAGCTTTACCAAGACTAGTTCCGTTGAGCAGTTCTTC
v_call: TRBV7-3
clone_size: many
d_call: .
j_call: TRBJ2-1

cdr3_aa: CSARDPRARPREQYF
cdr3_nt: TGCAGTGCTAGAGATCCCAGGGCCCGGCCGCGCGAGCAGTACTTC
v_call: TRBV20-1
clone_size: many
d_call: .
j_call: TRBJ2-7

cdr3_aa: CASKDSGGTNSPLHF
cdr3_nt: TGTGCCAGCAAGGATTCGGGCGGAACCAATTCACCCCTCCACTTT
v_call: TRBV12-3/TRBV12-4
clone_size: few
d_call: .
j_call: TRBJ1-6

cdr3_aa: CASSLASRGEQFF
cdr3_nt: TGTGCCAGCAGCTTAGCGAGTAGAGGTGAGCAGTTCTTC
v_call: TRBV7-2
clone_size: .
d_call: .
j_call: TRBJ2-1

cdr3_aa: CASSSWTGFPGELFF
cdr3_nt: TGTGCCAGCAGTTCCTGGACAGGGTTTCCCGGGGAGCTGTTTTTT
v_call: TRBV12-3/TRBV12-4
clone_size: few
d_call: TRBD1
j_call: TRBJ2-2

cdr3_aa: CASSGGGEYEQYF
cdr3_nt: TGTGCCAGCAGTGGTGGGGGGGAATACGAGCAGTACTTC
v_call: TRBV2
clone_size: many
d_call: TRBD2
j_call: TRBJ2-7

cdr3_aa: CASSGGTSGARSYNEQFF
cdr3_nt: TGTGCCAGTTCCGGTGGGACTAGCGGGGCCAGATCCTACAATGAGCAGTTCTTC
v_call: TRBV7-9
clone_size: .
d_call: TRBD2
j_call: TRBJ2-1

cdr3_aa: CASSYSGLAGSDNEQFF
cdr3_nt: TGTGCCAGCAGTTACTCGGGACTAGCGGGAAGTGACAATGAGCAGTTCTTC
v_call: TRBV6-6
clone_size: .
d_call: TRBD2
j_call: TRBJ2-1

cdr3_aa: CASAGVETQYF
cdr3_nt: TGTGCCAGCGCCGGAGTGGAGACCCAGTACTTC
v_call: TRBV6-1
clone_size: few
d_call: .
j_call: TRBJ2-5

cdr3_aa: CSARDAKGAKAFF
cdr3_nt: TGCAGTGCTAGAGATGCCAAGGGGGCGAAAGCTTTCTTT
v_call: TRBV20-1
clone_size: few
d_call: TRBD1
j_call: TRBJ1-1

cdr3_aa: CASSRLGPGEAFF
cdr3_nt: TGCGCCAGCAGCCGCCTCGGCCCCGGCGAAGCTTTCTTT
v_call: TRBV5-1
clone_size: many
d_call: .
j_call: TRBJ1-1

cdr3_aa: CSAEGGLADNEQFF
cdr3_nt: TGCAGTGCAGAGGGGGGACTAGCCGACAATGAGCAGTTCTTC
v_call: TRBV20-1
clone_size: many
d_call: TRBD2
j_call: TRBJ2-1

cdr3_aa: CASSIIGRVGSTDTQYF
cdr3_nt: TGTGCCAGCAGCATTATAGGTCGGGTAGGGAGCACAGATACGCAGTATTTT
v_call: TRBV5-4
clone_size: few
d_call: .
j_call: TRBJ2-3

cdr3_aa: CASSDWGTLYGYTF
cdr3_nt: TGTGCCAGCAGTGACTGGGGGACATTGTATGGCTACACCTTC
v_call: TRBV6-2/TRBV6-3
clone_size: many
d_call: .
j_call: TRBJ1-2

cdr3_aa: CASSQGQGGADTQYF
cdr3_nt: TGTGCCAGCAGCCAAGGGCAGGGAGGCGCAGATACGCAGTATTTT
v_call: TRBV4-2
clone_size: few
d_call: .
j_call: TRBJ2-3

cdr3_aa: CASSESTGGTDTQYF
cdr3_nt: TGTGCCAGCAGTGAATCGACAGGCGGTACAGATACGCAGTATTTT
v_call: TRBV6-1
clone_size: few
d_call: .
j_call: TRBJ2-3

cdr3_aa: CASSRLGLAGVETQYF
cdr3_nt: TGCGCCAGCAGTAGATTGGGGCTAGCGGGAGTAGAGACCCAGTACTTC
v_call: TRBV5-1
clone_size: few
d_call: TRBD2
j_call: TRBJ2-5

cdr3_aa: CASSRVDTQYF
cdr3_nt: TGTGCCAGCAGTCGGGTGGATACGCAGTATTTT
v_call: TRBV12-3/TRBV12-4
clone_size: .
d_call: .
j_call: TRBJ2-3

cdr3_aa: CAWSVGSGKTWGEQYF
cdr3_nt: TGTGCCTGGAGTGTTGGTAGCGGGAAGACCTGGGGCGAGCAGTACTTC
v_call: TRBV30
clone_size: many
d_call: TRBD2
j_call: TRBJ2-7

cdr3_aa: CASSYSSGAYEQYF
cdr3_nt: TGTGCCAGCAGTTACTCGAGCGGGGCCTACGAGCAGTACTTC
v_call: TRBV28
clone_size: few
d_call: TRBD2
j_call: TRBJ2-7

cdr3_aa: CASSIGTDSYEQYF
cdr3_nt: TGTGCCAGCAGCATCGGGACGGACTCCTACGAGCAGTACTTC
v_call: TRBV7-8
clone_size: .
d_call: .
j_call: TRBJ2-7

cdr3_aa: CSAREEENSPLHF
cdr3_nt: TGCAGTGCTAGGGAAGAGGAAAATTCACCCCTCCACTTT
v_call: TRBV20-1
clone_size: .
d_call: .
j_call: TRBJ1-6

cdr3_aa: CASSLLAYSYEQYF
cdr3_nt: TGTGCCAGCAGCTTGCTAGCATACTCCTACGAGCAGTACTTC
v_call: TRBV11-2
clone_size: many
d_call: .
j_call: TRBJ2-7

cdr3_aa: CASSFSGRAYSNQPQHF
cdr3_nt: TGTGCCAGCAGTTTCTCCGGGAGGGCATATAGCAATCAGCCCCAGCATTTT
v_call: TRBV12-3/TRBV12-4
clone_size: many
d_call: .
j_call: TRBJ1-5

cdr3_aa: CASSPWGIYGYTF
cdr3_nt: TGTGCCAGCAGCCCCTGGGGGATCTATGGCTACACCTTC
v_call: TRBV13
clone_size: few
d_call: .
j_call: TRBJ1-2